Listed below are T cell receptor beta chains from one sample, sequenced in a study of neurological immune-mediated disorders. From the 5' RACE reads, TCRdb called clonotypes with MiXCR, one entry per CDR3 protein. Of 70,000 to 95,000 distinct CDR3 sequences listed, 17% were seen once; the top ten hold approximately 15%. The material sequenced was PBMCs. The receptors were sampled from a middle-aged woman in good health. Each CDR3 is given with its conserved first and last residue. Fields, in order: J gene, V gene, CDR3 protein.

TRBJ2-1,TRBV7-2,CASSWGQARSYNEQFF
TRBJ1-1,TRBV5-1,CASSLEVGGVFF
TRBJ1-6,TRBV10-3,CAISESQGWNNSPLHF
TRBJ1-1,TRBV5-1,CASSLTTVTQMNTEAFF
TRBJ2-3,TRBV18,CASSPLFGGGTDTQYF
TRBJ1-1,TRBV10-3,CAIRVQGAEAFF
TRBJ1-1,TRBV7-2,CASSWRQGGDTEAFF
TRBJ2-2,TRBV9,CASSVGASGGFTGELFF
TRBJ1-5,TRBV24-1,CATSSGLEEPQHF
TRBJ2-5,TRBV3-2,CARGETQYF
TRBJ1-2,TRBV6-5,CASSYSRTGGGYGYTF
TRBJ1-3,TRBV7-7,CASSPGQGGGNTIYF
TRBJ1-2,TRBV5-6,CASSSEGYGYTF
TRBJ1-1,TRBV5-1,CASSSGDSGSQKAFF
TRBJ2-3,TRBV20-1,CSARVRTSGGTDTQYF
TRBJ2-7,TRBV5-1,CASSSQGSSYEQYF
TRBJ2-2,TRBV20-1,CSARDYAGVNTGELFF
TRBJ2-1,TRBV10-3,CAISVGSDPYNEQFF
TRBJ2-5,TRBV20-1,CSASPEETQYF
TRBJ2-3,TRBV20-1,CSASDGIRGDTQYF
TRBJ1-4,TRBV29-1,CSVRGQETTNEKLFF
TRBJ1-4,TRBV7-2,CASSLARHGGGKLFF
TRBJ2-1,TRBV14,CASSRLRTGGVIWNEQFF
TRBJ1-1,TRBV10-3,CAIKGGGNTEAFF
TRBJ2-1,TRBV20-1,CSAQGGYGDEQFF
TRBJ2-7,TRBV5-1,CASSLGWLEQYF
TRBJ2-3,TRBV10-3,CAISESLTADTQYF
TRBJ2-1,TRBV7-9,CASSLRGSYNEQFF
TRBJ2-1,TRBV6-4,CASSDTADTDEQFF
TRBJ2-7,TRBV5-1,CASSFTAGAYEQYF
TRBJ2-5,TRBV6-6,CASRVRAGGVQETQYF
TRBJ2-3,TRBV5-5,CASSAVGTGGRDTQYF
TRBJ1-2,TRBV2,CASSGAGGGYTF
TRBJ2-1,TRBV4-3,CASSQDLGTTYNEQFF
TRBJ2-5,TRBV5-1,CASTREPRETQYF
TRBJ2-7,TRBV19,CASSIQDSSYEQYF
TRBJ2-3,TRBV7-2,CASSLGVSGGAQYF
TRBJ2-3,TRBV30,CACPPYGGSTDTQYF